A selection of T cell receptor beta chains follows, all from one sample in a study of cytomegalovirus exposure and HLA in healthy donors. Method: immunoSEQ multiplex PCR; TCRdb's copy keeps in-frame clones and lacks some. Of 110,000 to 150,000 clones listed, 70% to 85% are singletons. What was sequenced was PBMCs. Receptors were obtained from a male donor in good health and CMV-seronegative. Both conserved end residues are part of each CDR3. The order of the fields is V gene, D gene, J gene, clone size, CDR3 length, CDR3 DNA, CDR3 protein. A D gene is named only where the DNA matches it firmly. Part of the rows lack a size; the others show once, few, many or a class for expanded clones.

TRBV21-1	NA	TRBJ1-3	once	13	TGTGCCAGCACCTCAGGCCCCCCTAACACCATATATTTT	CASTSGPPNTIYF
TRBV7-2	NA	TRBJ1-3	NA	15	TGTGCCAGCAGCTCCCCATCGACTGGCGGAAACACCATATATTTT	CASSSPSTGGNTIYF
TRBV6-4	NA	TRBJ2-1	once	13	TGTGCCAGCAGCCCACAGGGTCGCGATGAGCAGTTCTTC	CASSPQGRDEQFF
TRBV6-1	NA	TRBJ2-5	NA	15	TGTGCCAGCAGTTGGTGGAGGGGACGTGAAGAGACCCAGTACTTC	CASSWWRGREETQYF
TRBV2	TRBD1	TRBJ2-7	NA	13	TGTGCCAGCAGGCCGGGACAGGCGCACGAGCAGTACTTC	CASRPGQAHEQYF
TRBV6-5	TRBD1	TRBJ1-2	NA	14	TGTGCCAGCAGTTACTCAGACAGGGTGAGGGGCTACACCTTC	CASSYSDRVRGYTF
TRBV4-3	TRBD2	TRBJ2-3	few	16	TGCGCCAGCAGCCAAGTGAGCGGGAGTGAAACAGATACGCAGTATTTT	CASSQVSGSETDTQYF
TRBV19	TRBD2	TRBJ2-3	NA	15	TGTGCCAGTAGGACTAGCGGGAGAGAACCAGATACGCAGTATTTT	CASRTSGREPDTQYF
TRBV11-2	NA	TRBJ2-5	NA	13	TGTGCCAGCAGCTCACGTAGGGGAGAGACCCAGTACTTC	CASSSRRGETQYF
TRBV9	NA	TRBJ1-4	NA	15	TGTGCCAGCAGCGTAGGAGGCGCAACTAATGAAAAACTGTTTTTT	CASSVGGATNEKLFF
TRBV23-1	TRBD1	TRBJ2-3	NA	13	TGCGCCAGCAGTCACCAGGGGGCGGGAACGCAGTATTTT	CASSHQGAGTQYF
TRBV6-5	TRBD1	TRBJ1-2	NA	15	TGTGCCAGCAACCCCGGGACAGGGATATTGGGTGGCTACACCTTC	CASNPGTGILGGYTF
TRBV2	NA	TRBJ2-5	NA	18	TGTGCCAGCAGTGAAGTTTTTGGCCAGCGGACCCTTCAGGTGACCCAGTACTTC	CASSEVFGQRTLQVTQYF
TRBV7-9	TRBD1	TRBJ1-1	NA	14	TGTGCCAGCAGCCAAGGGACAGGGACCACTGAAGCTTTCTTT	CASSQGTGTTEAFF
TRBV5-1	NA	TRBJ2-4	NA	13	TGCGCCAGCAGCATGACCAGGAAAAACATTCAGTACTTC	CASSMTRKNIQYF
TRBV7-9	TRBD1	TRBJ2-7	NA	16	TGTGCCAGCAGCTCAACGACAGGGGGGCCCCCCTACGAGCAGTACTTC	CASSSTTGGPPYEQYF
TRBV6-6	NA	TRBJ2-2	NA	13	TGTGCCAGCAGTCAGAGGACTGGCGGGGAGCTGTTTTTT	CASSQRTGGELFF
TRBV6-6	TRBD2	TRBJ2-5	once	16	TGTGCCAGCAGGACTAGCGGGAGGGCCGTGAAAGAGACCCAGTACTTC	CASRTSGRAVKETQYF
TRBV14	TRBD2	TRBJ2-1	NA	15	TGTGCCAGCAGCCCCCCTAGCGGGCAACACAATGAGCAGTTCTTC	CASSPPSGQHNEQFF
TRBV10-3	TRBD1	TRBJ1-1	NA	16	TGTGCCATCGCGTCTTACATAGGGGGCACGAACACTGAAGCTTTCTTT	CAIASYIGGTNTEAFF
TRBV7-3	TRBD2	TRBJ2-3	NA	16	TGTGCCAGCAGCTTAGCAACTAGCGTTTCAACAGATACGCAGTATTTT	CASSLATSVSTDTQYF
TRBV5-1	TRBD1	TRBJ1-2	NA	14	TGCGCCAGCAGTGACAGGGACCCTAGGTATGGCTACACCTTC	CASSDRDPRYGYTF
TRBV2	NA	TRBJ2-5	NA	14	TGTGCCAGCAGTACCGACGGGGGCCAAGAGACCCAGTACTTC	CASSTDGGQETQYF
TRBV27	TRBD1	TRBJ2-7	NA	15	TGTGCCAGCAGTTTATTGGGACAGGGGGCCTACGAGCAGTACTTC	CASSLLGQGAYEQYF
TRBV9	TRBD1	TRBJ1-1	NA	17	TGTGCCAGCAGCGTAGGTTCTCAGGGGGCAATGAACACTGAAGCTTTCTTT	CASSVGSQGAMNTEAFF
TRBV27	NA	TRBJ2-7	NA	13	TGTGCCAGCAGTTTCAGGGTGCGACGGGAGCAGTACTTC	CASSFRVRREQYF
TRBV5-3	NA	TRBJ1-2	NA	14	TGTGCCAGAAGCTCCCGCGATAGAGGCTATGGCTACACCTTC	CARSSRDRGYGYTF
TRBV12-5	NA	TRBJ1-1	NA	13	TGTGCTAGTGGTTTAGAGGGGAACACTGAAGCTTTCTTT	CASGLEGNTEAFF
TRBV7-7	TRBD2	TRBJ2-2	NA	16	TGTGCCAGCAGCTACACACTAGCGGGGTCCACCGGGGAGCTGTTTTTT	CASSYTLAGSTGELFF
TRBV30	TRBD2	TRBJ2-7	NA	14	TGTGCCTGGGCCGGGCGGGAGGGCCTAAGGGAGCAGTACTTC	CAWAGREGLREQYF
TRBV6-1	TRBD1	TRBJ1-2	NA	13	TGTGCCAGCAGGGACAGGGGAAACTATGGCTACACCTTC	CASRDRGNYGYTF
TRBV2	TRBD1	TRBJ1-3	NA	18	TGTGCCAGCAGTGGCTTTAATTCGGACAGGGAAGCTGGAAACACCATATATTTT	CASSGFNSDREAGNTIYF
TRBV7-2	TRBD2	TRBJ2-7	NA	17	TGTGCCAGCAGCTTACATGCGGGAAGCGGGAGAAGGCGCGAGCAGTACTTC	CASSLHAGSGRRREQYF